This TCR beta chain was found in a study of blood T cell repertoires in COVID-19. Study-level information: The study drew acute and convalescent COVID-19 samples from the United States, Italy and Spain.

Per the study methods: Quantification of nucleated cells was approximated via reference gene primer amplification. Clones were read by immunoSEQ multiplex PCR, and TCRdb kept only the in-frame ones, dropping some. V and J calls and clone size are those listed in that table; D and trimming were worked out from the DNA. The repertoire consists of tens of thousands of clones, with over 60% occurring once and the leading ten covering less than 60%. Germline V gene sequence: CDR1 LGHDT, CDR2 YNNKEL (reference sequence). The CDR3 sequence is 14 residues long. Trimming took 4 bases from V and 7 from J; bases not matched to a gene: 7.

The specimen was peripheral blood. V gene TRBV3-1 (or the pseudogene TRBV3-2) combines with J gene TRBJ1-5; 7 bases align to TRBD1. This sequence was found in a human donor in a cohort sampled during active COVID-19. The CDR3 coding sequence is TGTGCCAGCAGCCCCGGGACAGTCGGCCAGCCCCAGCATTTT. It is translated as CASSPGTVGQPQHF.